Described below is a single TCR beta chain sequence and its context. The antigen remains unidentified. MiXCR was run by TCRdb on the 5' RACE reads, yielding one entry per CDR3 protein. The repertoire consists of about 510,000 distinct CDR3 sequences, with 21% occurring once and the leading ten covering about a sixth. Looked up from germline, CDR1 is SNHLY and CDR2 is FYNNEI. CDR3 size: 13 residues. Trimming took 6 bases from V and 5 from J; bases not matched to a gene: 6. The sample belongs to a study of T cells after yellow fever vaccination. The overall study: Researchers used SMART-Seq v4 Ultra Low Input to prepare fractions that had low cell numbers. General study points: Most primary-vaccination clones reappeared after the booster (approximately 95% CD4, roughly 90% CD8).

This clonotype was sampled from a man aged 18-30 years who received the YFV17D yellow fever vaccine. The rearrangement links TRBV2 to TRBJ1-1; 7 nucleotides line up with TRBD1. The sample in question was PBMCs, obtained around 3 weeks after the first yellow fever vaccination. In DNA form, the CDR3 reads TGTGCCAGCAGCGAGACAGGGATGACTGAAGCTTTCTTT. Translated: CASSETGMTEAFF.